The entry that follows covers one TCR beta chain sequence. The target of this receptor is not known. Base qualities are not provided; no much larger clone lies one nucleotide away. Library prep was done by the immunoSEQ multiplex PCR assay. Here the immuneACCESS table is served through TCRdb, limited to in-frame sequences with V and J called. Missing clones are a known gap in these copies; in checked studies unresolved V genes cover under half, and the rest lacks a known reason. This sample lists roughly 79,000 clones; approximately 84% were detected once. The ten largest clonotypes hold about 16% of the sample. This sample is part of a study of control samples from healthy donors and cancer patients (dated by TCRdb to about 2020). The CDR3, from cysteine to phenylalanine, totals 13 residues. Of the read, only the CDR3 DNA is kept; its 39 bases are in frame from base 1. Trimming removed 1 base from V and 8 bases from J, leaving 11 bases between the germline ends. From the germline V gene (reference sequence), CDR1 is SEHNR and CDR2 is FQNEAQ.

This clonotype was sampled from a man aged 50-60 years in good health. The rearrangement joined TRBV7-9 to TRBJ1-2; no confident D gene assignment can be made. The source material was blood. The CDR3: CASSLGPRRGYTF. The DNA reads TGTGCCAGCAGCTTAGGTCCCAGACGGGGCTACACCTTC.